Below, 17 T cell receptor beta chains from the same sample are listed, as sequenced in a study of shared clonotypes between healthy human individuals. Naive CD8 cells lacked CD45RO and underwent positive selection for CCR7, leaving out terminally differentiated effector memory CD45RA+ cells. TCRdb's copy holds only in-frame clones and misses some; the assay was immunoSEQ multiplex PCR. The sample has some 2 million clones, about 95% seen once. The specimen was naive CD8+ T cells sorted from blood. The origin of the receptors is a man younger than 30 in good health.

The chain recombines TRBV5-4 with TRBJ2-7; D is undetermined. Germline-derived CDR1 and CDR2 are SGHNT and YYREEE (reference sequence). Trimming took 4 bases from V and 6 from J, leaving 8 bases between them. The CDR3 extends over 11 amino acids. The CDR3 sequence is CASSRASEQYF. CDR3 DNA: TGTGCCAGCAGCAGGGCTTCCGAGCAGTACTTC.

This clone has only one observation. V and J are TRBV5-4 and TRBJ2-1, with 8 bases aligning to TRBD2. Germline CDR1 is SGHNT and CDR2 is YYREEE (reference sequence). The CDR3 loop spans 18 amino acids. With 0 bases clipped from V and 2 bases from J, the junction kept 10 bases outside the gene matches. The chain's CDR3 is CASSLAKERGSPYNEQFF. DNA for the CDR3: TGTGCCAGCAGCTTGGCCAAGGAGCGGGGGTCTCCCTACAATGAGCAGTTCTTC.

This chain connects TRBV7-9 to TRBJ2-3, with 11 bases that match TRBD2. The CDR3 covers 17 residues. The junction had 11 bases not matched to a gene; V was cut back by 5 bases and J by 4 bases. Germline V lookup: CDR1 SEHNR, CDR2 FQNEAQ (reference sequence). CDR3 in DNA: TGTGCCAGCAGCCTTCAGACTAGCGGGATTTTTTCAGATACGCAGTATTTT. Translation gives CASSLQTSGIFSDTQYF.

The V call is TRBV13, the J call TRBJ2-7; TRBD1 matches 10 bases. The CDR3 has 17 residues. Germline CDR1 reads PRHDT; CDR2 reads FYEKMQ (reference sequence). The junction had 13 bases not matched to a gene; V was cut back by 5 bases and J by 3 bases. The CDR3, as DNA: TGTGCCAGCAGCACACGTTCCGGGACAGGGGTCGTCTACGAGCAGTACTTC. Its protein product is CASSTRSGTGVVYEQYF.

The chain joins TRBV2 to TRBJ2-2, with D possibly TRBD1 on 5 matching bases. Germline assignment: CDR1 SNHLY and CDR2 FYNNEI. The V gene lost 7 bases and the J gene lost 1 base, with 16 bases spanning the gap. This CDR3 is built from 16 residues. The CDR3 region is CASTEEEGENTGELFF. CDR3 nucleotide sequence: TGTGCCAGCACCGAAGAGGAAGGGGAGAACACCGGGGAGCTGTTTTTT.

On this clone: In the same sample, other DNA sequences code for this CDR3. The chain has TRBV30 and TRBJ2-7; 11 nucleotides agree with TRBD2. CDR3 length: 13 residues. CDR1 GTSNPN and CDR2 SVGIG come from the germline V gene (reference sequence). V lost 1 base, J lost 7 bases, and 3 bases stayed unmatched. CDR3 protein: CAWSGLAGWEQYF. CDR3 nucleotides: TGTGCCTGGAGTGGACTAGCGGGGTGGGAGCAGTACTTC.

The V gene is TRBV7-9, the J gene TRBJ2-2; D gene unclear. Germline-derived CDR1 and CDR2 are SEHNR and FQNEAQ (reference sequence). CDR3 length: 17 residues. Trimming cost V 3 bases and J 0 bases, with 14 bases left between them. CDR3 region: CASSFIKGGSNTGELFF. CDR3 in DNA: TGTGCCAGCAGCTTTATAAAGGGCGGCTCGAACACCGGGGAGCTGTTTTTT.

The V gene is TRBV15, the J gene TRBJ1-1; tentative D call: TRBD1 (5 bases). CDR3 length: 15 amino acids. Per germline, CDR1 LNHNV and CDR2 YYDKDF (reference sequence). Trimming removed 3 bases at V and 0 bases at J, with 11 bases between. In nucleotides, the CDR3 is TGTGCCACCAGCAGGGCGGCAGGGCTGAACACTGAAGCTTTCTTT. It is translated as CATSRAAGLNTEAFF.

V is TRBV10-3 and J is TRBJ2-3, with 14 bases aligning to TRBD2. Germline lookup yields CDR1 ENHRY and CDR2 SYGVKD. CDR3 length: 12 residues. Unmatched junction bases numbered 3, after V lost 10 bases and J lost 9 bases. The CDR3 DNA is TGTGCCACCGGACTAGCGGGGGGAACGCAGTATTTT. This translates into CATGLAGGTQYF.

The V call is TRBV28, the J call TRBJ2-5; TRBD2 matches at 7 bases. V gave up 6 bases and J gave up 2 bases; unmatched junction bases: 12. The CDR3 runs 16 residues. Germline CDR1 MDHEN, CDR2 SYDVKM. CDR3 amino acids: CASSRANWGGQETQYF. CDR3 bases: TGTGCCAGCAGCCGCGCTAACTGGGGAGGGCAAGAGACCCAGTACTTC.

The chain has TRBV27 and TRBJ1-5; TRBD1 aligns across 8 bases. Germline-derived CDR1 and CDR2 are MNHEY and SMNVEV (reference sequence). CDR3 length equals 17 residues. Trimming removed 5 bases from V and 5 bases from J; junction bases left unmatched: 14. The CDR3 loop reads CASSPQGVKAADQPQHF. The DNA for the CDR3 is TGTGCCAGCAGTCCACAGGGGGTTAAGGCAGCGGATCAGCCCCAGCATTTT.

This clone was seen a single time. This chain connects TRBV19 to TRBJ2-3, with TRBD2 identical over 8 bases. In germline, CDR1 is LNHDA, CDR2 SQIVND (reference sequence). V lost 1 base, J lost 7 bases, and 4 bases stayed unmatched. This CDR3 spans 14 amino acids. The CDR3 loop is CASSIVSGANTQYF. Here the CDR3 DNA reads TGTGCCAGTAGTATAGTTAGCGGGGCGAATACGCAGTATTTT.

This clone has a single count. CDR3 amino acids: CASSEALWLAGPTDTQYF. The CDR3 DNA reads as TGTGCCAGCAGTGAAGCCTTGTGGCTAGCGGGGCCCACAGATACGCAGTATTTT. This chain connects TRBV6-1 to TRBJ2-3; 9 bases map to TRBD2. The trim removed 0 bases at V and 2 bases at J, leaving 9 bases unmatched. Germline CDR1 and CDR2: MNHNS and SASEGT. The CDR3 has 18 residues.

The CDR3 loop reads CASSLRLAGLNEQFF. In DNA form, the CDR3 reads TGTGCCAGCAGCTTAAGACTAGCAGGCCTCAATGAGCAGTTCTTC. The chain couples TRBV7-9 to TRBJ2-1; 7 nucleotides line up with TRBD2. The CDR3 has 15 amino acids. The germline gives CDR1 SEHNR, CDR2 FQNEAQ (reference sequence). The junction had 7 bases not matched to a gene; V was cut back by 2 bases and J by 6 bases.

V usage is TRBV4-1 and J usage is TRBJ2-7; D uncertain. Trimming cost V 0 bases and J 0 bases, with 9 bases left between them. The CDR3 contains 15 residues. Germline lookup yields CDR1 MGHRA and CDR2 YSYEKL. This CDR3 is CASSQDSTASYEQYF. The CDR3 DNA reads TGCGCCAGCAGCCAAGATTCCACAGCCTCCTACGAGCAGTACTTC.

This chain connects TRBV7-9 to TRBJ2-7; 7 nucleotides line up with TRBD1. J was trimmed by 0 bases and V by 4 bases; bases with no gene match: 12. Germline values: CDR1 SEHNR, CDR2 FQNEAQ (reference sequence). This CDR3 is built from 17 residues. DNA of the CDR3: TGTGCCAGCAGCTCAACCAACAGGGGAATGGGCTCCTACGAGCAGTACTTC. It yields the protein CASSSTNRGMGSYEQYF.

V is TRBV5-6 and J is TRBJ1-6; TRBD1 might be the D (5 bases). The V end was cut by 4 bases, the J end by 1 base, with 12 bases between. There are 16 residues in the CDR3. The germline V gene has CDR1 SGHDT and CDR2 YYEEEE. The CDR3 DNA is TGTGCCAGCAGCAGCAAGGGGTCTTCCTATAATTCACCCCTCCACTTT. It specifies CASSSKGSSYNSPLHF.